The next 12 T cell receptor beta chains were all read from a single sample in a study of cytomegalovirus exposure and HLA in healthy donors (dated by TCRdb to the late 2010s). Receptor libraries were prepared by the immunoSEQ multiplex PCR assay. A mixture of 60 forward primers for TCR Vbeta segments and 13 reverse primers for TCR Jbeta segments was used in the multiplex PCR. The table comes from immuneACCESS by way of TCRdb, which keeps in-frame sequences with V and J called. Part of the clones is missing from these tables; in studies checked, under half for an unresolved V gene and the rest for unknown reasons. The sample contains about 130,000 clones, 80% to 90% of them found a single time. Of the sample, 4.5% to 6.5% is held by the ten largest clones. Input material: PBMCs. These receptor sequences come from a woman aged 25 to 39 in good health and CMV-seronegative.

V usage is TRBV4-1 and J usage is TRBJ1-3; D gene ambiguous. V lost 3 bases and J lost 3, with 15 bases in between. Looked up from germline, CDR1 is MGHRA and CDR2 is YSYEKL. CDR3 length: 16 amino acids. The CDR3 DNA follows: TGCGCCAGCAGCCATGGGTACCGGGTTAGTGGAAACACCATATATTTT. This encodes CASSHGYRVSGNTIYF.

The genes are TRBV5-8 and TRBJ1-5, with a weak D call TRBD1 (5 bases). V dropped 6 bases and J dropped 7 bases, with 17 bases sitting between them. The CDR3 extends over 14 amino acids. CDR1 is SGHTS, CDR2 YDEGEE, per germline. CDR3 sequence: CASTSGGVEQPQHF. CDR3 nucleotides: TGTGCCAGCACCTCGGGGGGGGTGGAACAGCCCCAGCATTTT. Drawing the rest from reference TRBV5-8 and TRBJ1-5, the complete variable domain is EAGVTQSPTHLIKTRGQQATLRCSPISGHTSVYWYQQALGLGLQFLLWYDEGEERNRGNFPPRFSGRQFPNYSSELNVNALELEDSALYLCASTSGGVEQPQHFGDGTRLSIL.

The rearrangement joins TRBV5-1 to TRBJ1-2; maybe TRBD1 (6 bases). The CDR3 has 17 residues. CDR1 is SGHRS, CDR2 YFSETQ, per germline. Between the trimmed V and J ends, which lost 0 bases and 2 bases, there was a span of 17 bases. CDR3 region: CASSLGLGGQRNYGYTF. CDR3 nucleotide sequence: TGCGCCAGCAGCTTGGGTTTGGGGGGGCAGAGGAACTATGGCTACACCTTC. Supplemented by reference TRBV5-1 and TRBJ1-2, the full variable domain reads KAGVTQTPRYLIKTRGQQVTLSCSPISGHRSVSWYQQTPGQGLQFLFEYFSETQRNKGNFPGRFSGRQFSNSRSEMNVSTLELGDSALYLCASSLGLGGQRNYGYTFGSGTRLTVV.

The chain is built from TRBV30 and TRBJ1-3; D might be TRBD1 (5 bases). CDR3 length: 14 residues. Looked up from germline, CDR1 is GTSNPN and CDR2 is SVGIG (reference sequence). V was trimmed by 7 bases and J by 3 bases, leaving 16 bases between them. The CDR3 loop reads CASRRGGFGNTIYF. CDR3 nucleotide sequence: TGTGCCTCCCGACGGGGGGGTTTTGGAAACACCATATATTTT.

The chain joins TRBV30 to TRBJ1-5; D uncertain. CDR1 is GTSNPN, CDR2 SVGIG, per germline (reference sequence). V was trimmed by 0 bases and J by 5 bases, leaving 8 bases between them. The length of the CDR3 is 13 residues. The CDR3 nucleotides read TGTGCCTGGAGTGTACATTATGATCAGCCCCAGCATTTT. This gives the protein CAWSVHYDQPQHF.

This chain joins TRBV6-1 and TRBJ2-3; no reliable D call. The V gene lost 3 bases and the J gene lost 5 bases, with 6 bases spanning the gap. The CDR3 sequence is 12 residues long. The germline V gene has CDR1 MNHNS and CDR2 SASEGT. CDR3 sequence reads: CASSDSRDTQYF. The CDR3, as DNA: TGTGCCAGCAGTGATTCCAGAGATACGCAGTATTTT.

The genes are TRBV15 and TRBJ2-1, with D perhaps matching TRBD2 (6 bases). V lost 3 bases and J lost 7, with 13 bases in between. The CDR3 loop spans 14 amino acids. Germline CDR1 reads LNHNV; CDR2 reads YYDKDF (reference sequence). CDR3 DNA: TGTGCCACCAGCAGTGGGACTGCCGGGAATGAGCAGTTCTTC. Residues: CATSSGTAGNEQFF. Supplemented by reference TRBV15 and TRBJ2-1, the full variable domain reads DAMVIQNPRYQVTQFGKPVTLSCSQTLNHNVMYWYQQKSSQAPKLLFHYYDKDFNNEADTPDNFQSRRPNTSFCFLDIRSPGLGDTAMYLCATSSGTAGNEQFFGPGTRLTVL.

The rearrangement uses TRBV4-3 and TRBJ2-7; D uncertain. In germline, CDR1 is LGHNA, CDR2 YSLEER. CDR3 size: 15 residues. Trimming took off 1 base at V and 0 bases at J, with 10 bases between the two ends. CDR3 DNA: TGCGCCAGCAGCCAAGGACGGAGTAGCTCCTACGAGCAGTACTTC. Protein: CASSQGRSSSYEQYF.

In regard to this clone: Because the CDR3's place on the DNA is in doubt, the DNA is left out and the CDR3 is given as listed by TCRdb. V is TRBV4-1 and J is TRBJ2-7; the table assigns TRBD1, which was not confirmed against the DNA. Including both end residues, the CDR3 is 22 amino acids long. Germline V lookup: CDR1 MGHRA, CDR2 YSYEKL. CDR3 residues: CAISRGQKITSSTSGRDYEQYF.

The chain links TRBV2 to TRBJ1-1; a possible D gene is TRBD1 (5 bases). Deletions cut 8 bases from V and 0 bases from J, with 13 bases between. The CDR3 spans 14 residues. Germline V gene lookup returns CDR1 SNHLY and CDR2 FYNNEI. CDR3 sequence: CASLRGSMNTEAFF. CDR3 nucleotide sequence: TGTGCCAGCTTACGGGGGTCCATGAACACTGAAGCTTTCTTT.

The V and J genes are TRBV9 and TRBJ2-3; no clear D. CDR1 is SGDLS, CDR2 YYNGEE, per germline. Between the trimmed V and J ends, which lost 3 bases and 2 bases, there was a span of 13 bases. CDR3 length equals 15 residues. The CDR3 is CASSGIDTDTDTQYF. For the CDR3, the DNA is TGTGCCAGCAGCGGGATAGACACTGACACAGATACGCAGTATTTT.

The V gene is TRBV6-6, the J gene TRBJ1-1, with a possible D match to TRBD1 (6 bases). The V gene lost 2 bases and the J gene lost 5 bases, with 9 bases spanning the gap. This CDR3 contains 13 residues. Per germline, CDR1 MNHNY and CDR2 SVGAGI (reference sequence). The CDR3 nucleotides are TGTGCCAGCAGTTACCTCAGGGGAACTGAAGCTTTCTTT. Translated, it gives CASSYLRGTEAFF.